This paragraph covers one TCR beta chain sequence. Its antigen is unidentified. The data are from a study of cytomegalovirus exposure and HLA in healthy donors. Study context: The 120 or so validation repertoires were reported in a later analysis to have been generated on the same platform as the roughly 700 first-cohort repertoires. Study observations and caveats: According to a subsequent analysis, TCR clusters identified in the first cohort showed a tendency to co-occur across the roughly 120 validation repertoires. With high specificity and sensitivity, the classifier reportedly diagnosed cytomegalovirus status.

Clones were read by immunoSEQ multiplex PCR, and TCRdb kept only the in-frame ones, dropping some. The profile shows around 300,000 clones, roughly 87% of them singletons. The CDR3 totals 18 residues. V shed 0 bases and J 5 bases; nucleotides not matched to a gene: 12. Germline loops: CDR1 MGHDK, CDR2 SYGVNS. Separate from the 666-subject first cohort was the roughly 130-subject validation cohort, to which the donors belonged. The receptor was isolated from a woman in her twenties or thirties in good health and CMV-seropositive. The chain has TRBV25-1 and TRBJ2-1; 8 nucleotides align to TRBD2. Sample: PBMCs. CDR3 sequence (DNA): TGTGCCAGCAGTGAATATAGCGTCGGAGCGGGGGTAGACAATGAGCAGTTCTTC. Protein product: CASSEYSVGAGVDNEQFF.